Listed below are T cell receptor beta chains from one sample, sequenced in a study of blood T cell repertoires in COVID-19. The assay was immunoSEQ multiplex PCR, and TCRdb's table has in-frame clones only and misses some. The sample consists of around 350,000 clones, roughly 86% of them appearing once. Sequencing was performed on peripheral blood. These TCRs come from a human donor in a cohort sampled during active COVID-19. Each CDR3 is given with its conserved first and last residue. D genes are given only for firm matches. Expanded clones are given a class, and other clones once, few, many or no size at all.

D gene,clone size,V gene,J gene,CDR3 protein,CDR3 DNA
TRBD1,-,TRBV6-6,TRBJ1-2,CASSYSGRGQYGYTF,TGTGCCAGCAGTTACTCGGGCAGGGGGCAATATGGCTACACCTTC
TRBD1,-,TRBV5-1,TRBJ1-1,CASSLGTGTTKAFF,TGCGCCAGCAGCTTGGGGACAGGAACAACGAAAGCTTTCTTT
-,-,TRBV7-8,TRBJ1-5,CASSLGQGIHQPQHF,TGTGCCAGCAGCCTCGGGCAGGGGATACATCAGCCCCAGCATTTT
TRBD2,once,TRBV9,TRBJ2-5,CASSTQAGGPQETQYF,TGTGCCAGCAGCACCCAAGCGGGGGGGCCACAAGAGACCCAGTACTTC
-,-,TRBV10-3,TRBJ1-5,CAISQTATLSNQPQHF,TGTGCCATCAGTCAGACAGCAACCCTTAGCAATCAGCCCCAGCATTTT
-,-,TRBV15,TRBJ1-6,CATSRDRGVVGLRSSPLHF,TGTGCCACCAGCAGAGATCGGGGGGTAGTTGGGCTTCGAAGTTCACCCCTCCACTTT
-,-,TRBV7-9,TRBJ2-3,CASSLDQGTDTQYF,TGTGCCAGCAGCTTAGACCAGGGCACAGATACGCAGTATTTT
-,-,TRBV5-1,TRBJ1-4,CASSFEGSNEKLFF,TGCGCCAGCAGCTTCGAGGGTAGTAATGAAAAACTGTTTTTT
-,-,TRBV21-1,TRBJ1-2,CASSVRGLHYGYTF,TGTGCCAGCAGCGTCAGGGGGCTGCACTATGGCTACACCTTC
TRBD1,-,TRBV7-2,TRBJ2-5,CASSSRDRAQETQYF,TGTGCCAGCAGCTCCCGGGACAGGGCGCAAGAGACCCAGTACTTC
TRBD1,-,TRBV24-1,TRBJ1-1,CATSNRGLSGSDEAFF,TGTGCCACCAGCAACAGGGGGTTGTCTGGATCAGATGAAGCTTTCTTT
-,-,TRBV6-1,TRBJ2-5,CASSEGTPGAETQYF,TGTGCCAGCAGTGAAGGGACCCCAGGGGCAGAGACCCAGTACTTC
-,-,TRBV12-3/TRBV12-4,TRBJ1-1,CASSLGWDFEAFF,TGTGCCAGCAGTTTGGGCTGGGACTTTGAAGCTTTCTTT
TRBD2,once,TRBV5-6,TRBJ2-7,CASSGGLAGPSLEQYF,TGTGCCAGCAGCGGGGGTCTAGCGGGGCCTTCGTTGGAGCAGTACTTC
TRBD1,-,TRBV5-6,TRBJ2-3,CASSLRLDRDFDTQYF,TGTGCCAGCAGCTTGAGGCTTGACAGGGATTTTGATACGCAGTATTTT
TRBD2,few,TRBV29-1,TRBJ2-3,CSVGNGGGTTDTQYF,TGCAGCGTTGGAAACGGGGGAGGGACCACAGATACGCAGTATTTT
-,-,TRBV21-1,TRBJ2-3,CASSPGLAGVQDTQYF,TGTGCCAGCAGCCCAGGACTAGCGGGAGTCCAAGATACGCAGTATTTT
-,-,TRBV21-1,TRBJ2-7,CASSKGDWTSSSYEQYF,TGTGCCAGCAGCAAAGGGGACTGGACTAGCAGCTCCTACGAGCAGTACTTC
TRBD1,-,TRBV7-9,TRBJ1-1,CASSLATGTGVMNTEAFF,TGTGCCAGCAGCTTAGCTACCGGGACAGGAGTGATGAACACTGAAGCTTTCTTT
-,once,TRBV7-9,TRBJ2-7,CASSLMRQSNEQYF,TGTGCCAGCAGCTTGATGCGACAGTCCAACGAGCAGTACTTC
TRBD1,-,TRBV11-2,TRBJ1-4,CASSFPGGSEKLFF,TGTGCCAGCAGCTTTCCAGGGGGGAGTGAAAAACTGTTTTTT
TRBD2,once,TRBV13,TRBJ2-7,CASSLMVRLTFGLAASYEQYF,TGTGCCAGCAGCTTGATGGTTCGGCTGACTTTTGGACTAGCGGCTTCGTACGAGCAGTACTTC
-,-,TRBV4-1,TRBJ2-1,CASSQDRVDEQFF,TGCGCCAGCAGCCAAGATCGGGTCGATGAGCAGTTCTTC
-,-,TRBV5-1,TRBJ1-1,CASSLESGRDEAFF,TGCGCCAGCAGCTTGGAATCGGGCAGGGATGAAGCTTTCTTT
TRBD1,once,TRBV6-5,TRBJ2-7,CASSYRDRGSYEQYF,TGTGCCAGCAGTTACAGGGACAGAGGCTCCTACGAGCAGTACTTC
TRBD1,-,TRBV5-1,TRBJ2-2,CASSTDRGGTGELFF,TGCGCCAGCAGCACGGACAGGGGGGGCACCGGGGAGCTGTTTTTT
TRBD2,-,TRBV7-9,TRBJ2-1,CASSLGGLGNEQFF,TGTGCCAGCAGCTTAGGGGGACTAGGCAATGAGCAGTTCTTC
-,-,TRBV2,TRBJ2-7,CASKLDKAAYEQYF,TGTGCCAGCAAGCTGGACAAAGCAGCCTACGAGCAGTACTTC
TRBD2,-,TRBV6-2/TRBV6-3,TRBJ2-1,CASSYWGGGNEQFF,TGTGCCAGCAGCTACTGGGGGGGAGGTAATGAGCAGTTCTTC
TRBD2,-,TRBV30,TRBJ2-1,CAWSAFRLAGDTFTYNEQFF,TGTGCCTGGAGTGCCTTTAGACTAGCGGGGGATACTTTTACCTACAATGAGCAGTTCTTC
TRBD1,-,TRBV6-6,TRBJ2-7,CASSPTGAYEQYF,TGTGCCAGCAGCCCCACAGGGGCCTACGAGCAGTACTTC
-,-,TRBV10-1,TRBJ2-1,CASSESKPGGYNEQFF,TGCGCCAGCAGTGAGTCGAAGCCCGGAGGCTACAATGAGCAGTTCTTC